Below are 22 T cell receptor beta chains sequenced from a single sample in a study of T cell changes during pregnancy in multiple sclerosis. The protocol was immunoSEQ multiplex PCR, while the TCRdb copy is restricted to in-frame clones and leaves out a portion. The sample has some 60,000 clones, more than 85% seen once. Material: CD4+ T cells from peripheral blood mononuclear cells, obtained in the third trimester of pregnancy. These receptors came from a female donor with multiple sclerosis, enrolled in a pregnancy study.

The chain couples TRBV7-9 to TRBJ1-5; 8 positions match TRBD1. The CDR3 extends over 14 amino acids. Germline CDR1 reads SEHNR; CDR2 reads FQNEAQ (reference sequence). Trimming took 3 bases from V and 7 from J; bases not matched to a gene: 5. The CDR3 here is CASSFEQGGQPQHF. The CDR3 nucleotides read TGTGCCAGCAGCTTCGAACAGGGGGGGCAGCCCCAGCATTTT.

The chain employs TRBV6-1 and TRBJ1-1; D unclear. The V gene's germline CDR1 is MNHNS and CDR2 SASEGT. Trimming took off 2 bases at V and 1 base at J, with 8 bases between the two ends. The CDR3 has 14 amino acids. The CDR3 reads CASSENPENTEAFF. In nucleotides, the CDR3 is TGTGCCAGCAGTGAAAACCCAGAGAACACTGAAGCTTTCTTT.

This clone was seen a few times. The chain carries TRBV19 and TRBJ2-3; no clear D. Germline V CDR1 and CDR2: LNHDA, SQIVND (reference sequence). The V end was cut by 5 bases, the J end by 1 base, with 13 bases between. The CDR3 length is 15 residues. The CDR3 nucleotides are TGTGCCAGTAGTGCGAGGCTTTCCCGCACAGATACGCAGTATTTT. Its protein product is CASSARLSRTDTQYF.

The rearrangement links TRBV11-2 to TRBJ2-2; D possibly corresponds to TRBD1 (5 bases). Trimming left V 5 bases short and J 10 bases short, with 17 bases between. Germline values: CDR1 SGHAT, CDR2 FQNNGV. The length of the CDR3 is 14 residues. The CDR3 DNA reads as TGTGCCAGCAGCCTAGGACATTCGGCTCTGGAGCTGTTTTTT. The encoded protein is CASSLGHSALELFF.

This rearrangement joins TRBV6-6 to TRBJ1-1; TRBD1 matches at 7 bases. With V trimmed by 6 bases and J by 1 base, 5 bases remained unmatched. This CDR3 region has 14 residues. Germline lookup yields CDR1 MNHNY and CDR2 SVGAGI (reference sequence). CDR3 in amino acids: CASRKTGRNTEAFF. The CDR3 DNA reads TGTGCCAGCAGGAAGACAGGGCGGAACACTGAAGCTTTCTTT.

The V gene is TRBV7-3, the J gene TRBJ1-1; 7 nucleotides align to TRBD1. The CDR3 covers 17 residues. V was clipped by 1 base and J by 0 bases; unmatched bases: 8. Germline loops: CDR1 SGHTA, CDR2 FQGTGA. DNA of the CDR3: TGTGCCAGCAGCTTAAGGCCACAGGGGTCTGTGAACACTGAAGCTTTCTTT. Residues: CASSLRPQGSVNTEAFF.

The chain is built from TRBV5-1 and TRBJ2-3, with 9 bases that match TRBD1. The germline CDR1 and CDR2 sequences are SGHRS and YFSETQ. V lost 3 bases to trimming and J lost 5 bases; unmatched junction nucleotides: 4. This CDR3 region has 14 residues. CDR3 bases: TGCGCCAGCAGCTGGGACAGGGTGGGAGATACGCAGTATTTT. As protein: CASSWDRVGDTQYF.

The chain employs TRBV5-1 and TRBJ2-7, with TRBD1 identical over 9 bases. Germline loops: CDR1 SGHRS, CDR2 YFSETQ. J lost 3 bases, V lost 5 bases, and 9 bases had no gene match. The CDR3 has 15 amino acids. The chain's CDR3 is CASSLPGQGYYEQYF. The CDR3 DNA sequence: TGCGCCAGCAGTTTACCGGGACAGGGATACTACGAGCAGTACTTC.

V gene TRBV18 combines with J gene TRBJ2-5; 8 bases are a match to TRBD2. This CDR3 spans 13 amino acids. Trimming at V came to 5 bases and at J to 3 bases, leaving 2 bases not matched to a gene. The germline CDR1 and CDR2 sequences are KGHSH and LQKENI. This CDR3 is CASSSRGEETQYF. CDR3 bases: TGTGCCAGCTCATCGCGGGGGGAAGAGACCCAGTACTTC.

This clone came up a few times. The CDR3 reads CASSVVSGAYNEQFF. CDR3 in DNA: TGCGCCAGCAGCGTCGTAAGCGGTGCCTACAATGAGCAGTTCTTC. The genes are TRBV5-1 and TRBJ2-1, with D maybe TRBD2 (5 bases). Germline lookup yields CDR1 SGHRS and CDR2 YFSETQ. The CDR3 covers 15 residues. Trimming pared 4 bases from V and 2 bases from J, leaving 13 bases between. The entire variable domain, with the rest obtained from reference TRBV5-1 and TRBJ2-1, is as follows: KAGVTQTPRYLIKTRGQQVTLSCSPISGHRSVSWYQQTPGQGLQFLFEYFSETQRNKGNFPGRFSGRQFSNSRSEMNVSTLELGDSALYLCASSVVSGAYNEQFFGPGTRLTVL.

The rearrangement joins TRBV7-6 to TRBJ1-3; no reliable D call. Trimming cost V 1 base and J 0 bases, with 7 bases left between them. CDR1 SGHVS and CDR2 FNYEAQ come from the germline V gene. CDR3 length equals 15 residues. The CDR3 nucleotides are TGTGCCAGCAGCTTAGGCCCGAGCTCTGGAAACACCATATATTTT. Translation gives CASSLGPSSGNTIYF.

This chain links TRBV18 with TRBJ1-4; the match to TRBD1 covers 9 bases. V was clipped by 3 bases and J by 3 bases; unmatched bases: 2. CDR1 and CDR2 from the germline V gene are KGHSH and LQKENI. CDR3 length: 15 amino acids. The CDR3 reads CASSPYRGPNEKLFF. For the CDR3, the DNA is TGTGCCAGCTCACCTTACAGGGGGCCTAATGAAAAACTGTTTTTT.

V gene TRBV7-9 combines with J gene TRBJ1-2; D not certain. The CDR3 extends over 12 amino acids. Germline assignment: CDR1 SEHNR and CDR2 FQNEAQ (reference sequence). Trimming shortened V by 3 bases and J by 4 bases, and 6 bases separated the two germline ends. CDR3 sequence: CASSLEAYGYTF. CDR3 in DNA: TGTGCCAGCAGCTTGGAGGCCTATGGCTACACCTTC. The full variable domain, in which reference TRBV7-9 and TRBJ1-2 provide the parts outside the CDR3, is DTGVSQNPRHKITKRGQNVTFRCDPISEHNRLYWYRQTLGQGPEFLTYFQNEAQLEKSRLLSDRFSAERPKGSFSTLEIQRTEQGDSAMYLCASSLEAYGYTFGSGTRLTVV.

The chain has TRBV6-4 and TRBJ2-1; 8 positions agree with TRBD2. Germline V CDR1 and CDR2: MRHNA, SNTAGT. This CDR3 has 16 amino acids. Germline trimming cut 0 bases from V and 4 bases from J; bases unmatched to any gene: 5. The CDR3 loop is CASSDSLSGGYNEQFF. The CDR3 bases are TGTGCCAGCAGTGACTCTCTCTCGGGGGGGTACAATGAGCAGTTCTTC.

The V gene is TRBV5-1, the J gene TRBJ1-1; D not resolved. Trimming took 0 bases from V and 4 from J, leaving 10 bases between them. The CDR3 has 14 residues. Germline V gene lookup returns CDR1 SGHRS and CDR2 YFSETQ. The CDR3 nucleotides read TGCGCCAGCAGCTTGGACGGGATTGGCACTGAAGCTTTCTTT. Encoded protein: CASSLDGIGTEAFF. The full variable domain, rest sourced from reference TRBV5-1 and TRBJ1-1, is KAGVTQTPRYLIKTRGQQVTLSCSPISGHRSVSWYQQTPGQGLQFLFEYFSETQRNKGNFPGRFSGRQFSNSRSEMNVSTLELGDSALYLCASSLDGIGTEAFFGQGTRLTVV.

The CDR3 here is CASSFLNPGDTQYF. CDR3 DNA: TGCGCCAGCAGCTTCTTGAACCCAGGGGATACGCAGTATTTT. The chain couples TRBV5-1 to TRBJ2-3; a weak D match, TRBD1 (5 bases). V was trimmed by 2 bases and J by 6 bases, leaving 13 bases between them. CDR3 length: 14 residues. Per germline, CDR1 SGHRS and CDR2 YFSETQ.

The chain employs TRBV7-9 and TRBJ2-7; 9 bases agree with TRBD1. J gave up 3 bases and V 5 bases, and 2 bases lay outside the gene matches. The germline V gene has CDR1 SEHNR and CDR2 FQNEAQ (reference sequence). This CDR3 spans 13 amino acids. The CDR3 nucleotides read TGTGCCAGCAGCCCGGGACAGGGCTACGAGCAGTACTTC. This translates into CASSPGQGYEQYF. The full variable domain, completed using reference TRBV7-9 and TRBJ2-7, is DTGVSQNPRHKITKRGQNVTFRCDPISEHNRLYWYRQTLGQGPEFLTYFQNEAQLEKSRLLSDRFSAERPKGSFSTLEIQRTEQGDSAMYLCASSPGQGYEQYFGPGTRLTVT.

This chain joins TRBV20-1 and TRBJ1-2; no definite D call. Germline lookup yields CDR1 DFQATT and CDR2 SNEGSKA (reference sequence). CDR3 length equals 10 residues. Trimming cost V 4 bases and J 8 bases, with 8 bases left between them. CDR3 sequence (DNA): TGCAGTGCTAAGAGGATCGGCTACACCTTC. Amino acid sequence: CSAKRIGYTF.

The chain uses TRBV11-2 and TRBJ1-6; weak D call: TRBD1 (5 bases). This CDR3 is built from 16 residues. Germline assignment: CDR1 SGHAT and CDR2 FQNNGV. The ends were cut back, 4 bases at V and 7 bases at J, with 17 bases in the middle. In DNA, the CDR3 is TGTGCCAGCAGCTCGGGACCGGGAGCGCTAAATTCACCCCTCCACTTT. It yields the protein CASSSGPGALNSPLHF.

CDR3 sequence (DNA): TGCGCCAGCAGCCAAGGAAGCGGGGGGTCCTACAATGAGCAGTTCTTC. This sequence encodes CASSQGSGGSYNEQFF. The chain recombines TRBV4-3 with TRBJ2-1, with TRBD2 matching over 9 bases. The length of the CDR3 is 16 residues. Germline V gives CDR1 LGHNA, CDR2 YSLEER. The J segment lost 1 base and the V segment lost 1 base, leaving 2 bases of the junction unmatched.

In its sample, this clone was seen once. This chain uses TRBV29-1 with TRBJ1-3, with D possibly being TRBD1 (5 bases). The CDR3 is 15 amino acids. Germline loops: CDR1 SQVTM, CDR2 ANQGSEA. The V and J ends lost 3 bases and 7 bases respectively, with 19 bases between them. The CDR3: CSVDVGGVGLNTIYF. For the CDR3, the DNA is TGCAGCGTTGATGTTGGGGGGGTCGGGTTGAACACCATATATTTT.

This chain joins TRBV11-1 and TRBJ1-2; D perhaps matches TRBD1 (6 bases). Germline CDR1 and CDR2: SGHAT and FQDESV (reference sequence). The CDR3 sequence is 15 residues long. V gave up 2 bases and J gave up 2 bases, with 12 bases separating them. This CDR3 is CASSLSLGQNYGYTF. The CDR3 DNA sequence: TGTGCCAGCAGCTTATCCCTTGGACAGAACTATGGCTACACCTTC.